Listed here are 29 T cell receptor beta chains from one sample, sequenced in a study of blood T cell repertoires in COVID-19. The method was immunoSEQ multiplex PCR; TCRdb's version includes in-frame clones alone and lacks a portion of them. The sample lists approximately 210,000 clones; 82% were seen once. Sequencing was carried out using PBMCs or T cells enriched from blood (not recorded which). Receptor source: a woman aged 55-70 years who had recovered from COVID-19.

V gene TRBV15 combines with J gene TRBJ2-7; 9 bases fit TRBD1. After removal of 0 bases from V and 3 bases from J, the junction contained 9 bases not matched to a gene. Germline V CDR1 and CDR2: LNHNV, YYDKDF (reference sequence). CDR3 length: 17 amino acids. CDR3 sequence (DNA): TGTGCCACCAGCAGAGATCTAATGGACAGGGGAGTCTACGAGCAGTACTTC. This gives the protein CATSRDLMDRGVYEQYF.

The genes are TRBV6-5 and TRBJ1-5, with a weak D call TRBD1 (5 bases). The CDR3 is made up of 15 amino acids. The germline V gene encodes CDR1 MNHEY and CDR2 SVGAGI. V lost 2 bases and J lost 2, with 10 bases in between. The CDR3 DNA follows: TGTGCCAGCAGTTACGTCGGGGGAGGCAATCAGCCCCAGCATTTT. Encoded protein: CASSYVGGGNQPQHF.

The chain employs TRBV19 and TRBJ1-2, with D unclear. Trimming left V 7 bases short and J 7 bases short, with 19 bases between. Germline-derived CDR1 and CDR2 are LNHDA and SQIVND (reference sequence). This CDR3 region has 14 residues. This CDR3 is CASISGAEIAGYTF. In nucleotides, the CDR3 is TGTGCCAGTATCAGTGGAGCGGAAATCGCTGGCTACACCTTC.

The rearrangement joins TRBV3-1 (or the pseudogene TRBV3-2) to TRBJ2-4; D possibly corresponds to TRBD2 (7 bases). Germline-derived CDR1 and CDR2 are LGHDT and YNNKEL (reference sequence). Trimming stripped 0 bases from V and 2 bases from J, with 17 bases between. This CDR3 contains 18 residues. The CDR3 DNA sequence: TGTGCCAGCAGCCAAGATCAAGAGGGGGGGCCTTCCAAAAACATTCAGTACTTC. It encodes CASSQDQEGGPSKNIQYF.

The CDR3: CASGGGPGGTGELFF. The CDR3 region has the DNA TGTGCTAGTGGCGGGGGCCCCGGGGGGACCGGGGAGCTGTTTTTT. This chain connects TRBV12-5 to TRBJ2-2, with D possibly being TRBD2 (7 bases). Germline CDR1 LGHNT, CDR2 FRNRAP. The CDR3 spans 15 residues. Trimming took 6 bases from V and 5 from J, leaving 16 bases between them.

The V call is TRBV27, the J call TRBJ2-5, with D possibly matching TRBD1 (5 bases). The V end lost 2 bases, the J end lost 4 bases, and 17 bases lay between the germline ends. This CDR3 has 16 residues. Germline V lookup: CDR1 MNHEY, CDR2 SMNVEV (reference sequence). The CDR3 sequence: CASSLTFLGAPETQYF. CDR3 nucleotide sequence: TGTGCCAGCAGTTTAACTTTTTTAGGGGCACCAGAGACCCAGTACTTC.

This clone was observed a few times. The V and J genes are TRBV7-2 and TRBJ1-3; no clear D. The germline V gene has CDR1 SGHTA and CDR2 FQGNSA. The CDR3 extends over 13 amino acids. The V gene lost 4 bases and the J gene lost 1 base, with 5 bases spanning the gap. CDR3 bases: TGTGCCAGCAGCTCTTATTCTGGAAACACCATATATTTT. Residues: CASSSYSGNTIYF.

CDR3 bases: TGTGCCAGCAGCTCCGGGGAGGTCGGCTATGGCTACACCTTC. Its protein is CASSSGEVGYGYTF. This chain joins TRBV7-2 and TRBJ1-2, with D unresolved. This CDR3 comprises 14 residues. The germline V and J ends were trimmed by 4 bases and 4 bases, with 13 bases remaining between them. CDR1 is SGHTA, CDR2 FQGNSA, per germline.

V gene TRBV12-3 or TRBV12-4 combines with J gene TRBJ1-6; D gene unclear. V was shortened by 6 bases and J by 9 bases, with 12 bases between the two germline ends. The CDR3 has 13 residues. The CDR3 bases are TGTGCCAGCAGGTCTGGCCGGGTTTCACCCCTCCACTTT. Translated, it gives CASRSGRVSPLHF.

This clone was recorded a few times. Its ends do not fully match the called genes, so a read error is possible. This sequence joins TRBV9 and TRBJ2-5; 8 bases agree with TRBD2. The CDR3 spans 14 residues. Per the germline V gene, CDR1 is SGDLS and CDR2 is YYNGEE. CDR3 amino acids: CASSDRGGQATQYF. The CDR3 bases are TGTGCCAGCAGCGACCGGGGGGGGCAAGCGACCCAGTACTTC. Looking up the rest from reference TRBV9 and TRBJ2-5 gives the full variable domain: DSGVTQTPKHLITATGQRVTLRCSPRSGDLSVYWYQQSLDQGLQFLIQYYNGEERAKGNILERFSAQQFPDLHSELNLSSLELGDSALYFCASSDRGGQATQYFGPGTRLLVL.

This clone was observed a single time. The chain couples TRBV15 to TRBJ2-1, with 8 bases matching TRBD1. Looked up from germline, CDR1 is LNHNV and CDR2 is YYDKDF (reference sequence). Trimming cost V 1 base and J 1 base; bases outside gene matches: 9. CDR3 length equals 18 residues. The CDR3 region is CATSRVGQGFRSYNEQFF. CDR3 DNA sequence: TGTGCCACCAGCAGAGTTGGACAGGGCTTTAGGTCCTACAATGAGCAGTTCTTC.

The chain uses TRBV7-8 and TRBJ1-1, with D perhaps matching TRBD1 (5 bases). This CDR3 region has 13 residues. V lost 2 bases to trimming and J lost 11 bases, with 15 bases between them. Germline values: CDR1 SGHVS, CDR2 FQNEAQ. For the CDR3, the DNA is TGTGCCAGCAGCTTATGGGAGATTGGGGGGGCTTTCTTT. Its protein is CASSLWEIGGAFF.

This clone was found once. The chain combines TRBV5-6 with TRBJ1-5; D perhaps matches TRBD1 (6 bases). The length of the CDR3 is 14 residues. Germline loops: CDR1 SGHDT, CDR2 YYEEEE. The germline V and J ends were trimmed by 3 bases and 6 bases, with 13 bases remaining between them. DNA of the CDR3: TGTGCCAGCAGCTGGGGTTCAGGGGCTCAGCCCCAGCATTTT. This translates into CASSWGSGAQPQHF.

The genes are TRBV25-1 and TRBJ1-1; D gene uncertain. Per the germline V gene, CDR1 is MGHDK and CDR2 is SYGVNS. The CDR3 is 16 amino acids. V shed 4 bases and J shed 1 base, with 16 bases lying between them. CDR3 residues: CASSAIVGFGNTEAFF. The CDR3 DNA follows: TGTGCCAGCAGTGCGATCGTGGGCTTCGGGAACACTGAAGCTTTCTTT.

The CDR3 bases are TGTGCCAGCAGTTTGATAGAAAACTACACCTTC. This gives the protein CASSLIENYTF. The chain is built from TRBV12-3 or TRBV12-4 and TRBJ1-2; D is unresolved. The length of the CDR3 is 11 residues. V gave up 3 bases and J gave up 10 bases, with 9 bases separating them.

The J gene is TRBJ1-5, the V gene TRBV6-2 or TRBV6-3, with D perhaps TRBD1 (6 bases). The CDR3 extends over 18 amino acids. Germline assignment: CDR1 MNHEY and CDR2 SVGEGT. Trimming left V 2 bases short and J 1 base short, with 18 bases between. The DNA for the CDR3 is TGTGCCAGCAGTTACCCAAGTTGGGGGCAGGGCAGCAATCAGCCCCAGCATTTT. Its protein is CASSYPSWGQGSNQPQHF.

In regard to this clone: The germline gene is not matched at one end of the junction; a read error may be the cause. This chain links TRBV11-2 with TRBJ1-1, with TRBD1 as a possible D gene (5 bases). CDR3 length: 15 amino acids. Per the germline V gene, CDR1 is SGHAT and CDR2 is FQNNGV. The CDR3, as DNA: TGTGCCCGCAGCTTAGGGGCGGGGGGGAACACTGAAGCTTTCTTT. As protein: CARSLGAGGNTEAFF.

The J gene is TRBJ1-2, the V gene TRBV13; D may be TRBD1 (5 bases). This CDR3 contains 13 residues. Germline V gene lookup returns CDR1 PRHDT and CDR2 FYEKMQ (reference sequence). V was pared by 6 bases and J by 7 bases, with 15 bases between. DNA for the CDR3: TGTGCCAGCAGTTATCCGGGGGTAGGTGGCTACACCTTC. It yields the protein CASSYPGVGGYTF.

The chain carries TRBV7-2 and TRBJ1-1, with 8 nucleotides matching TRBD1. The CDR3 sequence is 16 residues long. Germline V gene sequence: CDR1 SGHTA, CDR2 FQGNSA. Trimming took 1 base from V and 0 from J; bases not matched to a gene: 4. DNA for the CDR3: TGTGCCAGCAGCTTAGGGACAGGGCACTTGAACACTGAAGCTTTCTTT. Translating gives CASSLGTGHLNTEAFF.

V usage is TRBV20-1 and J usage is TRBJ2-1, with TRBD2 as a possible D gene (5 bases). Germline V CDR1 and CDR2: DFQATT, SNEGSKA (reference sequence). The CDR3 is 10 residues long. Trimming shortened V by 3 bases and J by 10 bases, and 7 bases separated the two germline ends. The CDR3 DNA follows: TGCAGTGCTAGGTCTAGCGAGCAGTTCTTC. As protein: CSARSSEQFF.

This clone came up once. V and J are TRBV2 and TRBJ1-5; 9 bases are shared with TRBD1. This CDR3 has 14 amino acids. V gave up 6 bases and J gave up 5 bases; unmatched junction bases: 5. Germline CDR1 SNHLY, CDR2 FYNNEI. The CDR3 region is CASREDRGDQPQHF. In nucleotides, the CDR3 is TGTGCCAGCAGGGAGGACAGGGGAGATCAGCCCCAGCATTTT.

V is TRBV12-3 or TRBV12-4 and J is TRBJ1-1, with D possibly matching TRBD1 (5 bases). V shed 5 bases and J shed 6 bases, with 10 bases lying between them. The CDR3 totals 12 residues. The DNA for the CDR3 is TGTGCCAGCAGTCGGGGGGGGGCTGAAGCTTTCTTT. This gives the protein CASSRGGAEAFF.

CDR3 region: CSALRYGEHGELFF. The CDR3 region has the DNA TGCAGCGCCCTCCGGTACGGGGAACACGGGGAGCTGTTTTTT. The gene calls are TRBV29-1 and TRBJ2-2; TRBD2 is a possible D gene (5 bases). The CDR3 is made up of 14 amino acids. Between the trimmed V and J ends, which lost 7 bases and 7 bases, there was a span of 19 bases. Per the germline V gene, CDR1 is SQVTM and CDR2 is ANQGSEA.

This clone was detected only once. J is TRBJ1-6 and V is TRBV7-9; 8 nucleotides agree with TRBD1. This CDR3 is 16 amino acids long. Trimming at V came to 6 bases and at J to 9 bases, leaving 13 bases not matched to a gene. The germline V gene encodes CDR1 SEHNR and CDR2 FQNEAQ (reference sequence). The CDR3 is CASRRPGTGTGSPLHF. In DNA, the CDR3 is TGTGCCAGCAGACGTCCCGGGACAGGTACCGGTTCACCCCTCCACTTT. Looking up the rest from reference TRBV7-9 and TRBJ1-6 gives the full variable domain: DTGVSQNPRHKITKRGQNVTFRCDPISEHNRLYWYRQTLGQGPEFLTYFQNEAQLEKSRLLSDRFSAERPKGSFSTLEIQRTEQGDSAMYLCASRRPGTGTGSPLHFGNGTRLTVT.

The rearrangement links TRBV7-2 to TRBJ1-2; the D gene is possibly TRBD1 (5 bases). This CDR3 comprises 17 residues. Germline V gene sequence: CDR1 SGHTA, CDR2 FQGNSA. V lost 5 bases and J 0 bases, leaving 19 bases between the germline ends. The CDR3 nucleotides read TGTGCCAGCAGCCCCTCCCAGGGCAGGGCCGCTAACTATGGCTACACCTTC. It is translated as CASSPSQGRAANYGYTF.

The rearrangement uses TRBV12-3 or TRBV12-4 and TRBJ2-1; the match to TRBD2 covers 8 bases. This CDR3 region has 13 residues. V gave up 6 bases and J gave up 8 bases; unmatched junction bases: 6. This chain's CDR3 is CASSGLAFHEQFF. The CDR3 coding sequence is TGTGCCAGCAGCGGACTAGCCTTCCATGAGCAGTTCTTC.

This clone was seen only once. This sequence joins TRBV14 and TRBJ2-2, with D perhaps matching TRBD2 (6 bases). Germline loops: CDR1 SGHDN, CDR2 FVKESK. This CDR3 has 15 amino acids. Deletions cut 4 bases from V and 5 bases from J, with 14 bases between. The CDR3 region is CASSLTEGWTGELFF. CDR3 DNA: TGTGCCAGCAGCCTAACGGAGGGATGGACCGGGGAGCTGTTTTTT.

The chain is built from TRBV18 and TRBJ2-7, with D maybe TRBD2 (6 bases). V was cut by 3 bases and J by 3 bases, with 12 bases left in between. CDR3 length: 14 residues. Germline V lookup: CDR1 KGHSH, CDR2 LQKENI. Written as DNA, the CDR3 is TGTGCCAGCTCACCCCCGGACGGGGGCTACGAGCAGTACTTC. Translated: CASSPPDGGYEQYF.

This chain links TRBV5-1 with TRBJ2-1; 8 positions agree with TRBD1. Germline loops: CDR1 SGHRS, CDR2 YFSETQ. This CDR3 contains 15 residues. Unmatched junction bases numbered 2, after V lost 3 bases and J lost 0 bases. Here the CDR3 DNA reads TGCGCCAGCAGCTCCGGACAGGGCTCCTACAATGAGCAGTTCTTC. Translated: CASSSGQGSYNEQFF.